This is a list of T cell receptor beta chains from one sample in a study of T-cell reconstitution after alpha-beta-depleted transplantation in children. MiXCR, applied by TCRdb to the PCR reads, yields one record per CDR3 protein. The data contain hundreds of thousands of distinct CDR3 sequences, 16% of them singletons. Sample: PBMCs from the stem cell graft donor, taken from the stem cell graft. The receptors stem from a human donor who donated a stem cell graft to a child with acute myeloid leukemia. Each CDR3 is given with its conserved first and last residue. The order of the fields is J gene, D gene, clone size, V gene, CDR3 protein, CDR3 DNA. The D gene is left open where the match is weak. The listing skips clone size in some rows; elsewhere it reads once, few, many or a size class.

J: TRBJ2-7
D: NA
size: few
V: TRBV30
CDR3: CACSDYDEQYF
DNA: TGTGCCTGCTCCGACTACGACGAGCAGTACTTC

J: TRBJ2-3
D: TRBD2
size: few
V: TRBV4-3
CDR3: CASSLSGGGHTQYF
DNA: TGCGCCAGCAGCCTATCGGGGGGGGGCCATACGCAGTATTTT

J: TRBJ1-5
D: NA
size: many
V: TRBV7-2
CDR3: CASSLRATGYQPQHF
DNA: TGTGCCAGCAGCCTAAGGGCGACGGGGTATCAGCCCCAGCATTTT

J: TRBJ2-1
D: TRBD2
size: many
V: TRBV20-1
CDR3: CSAPRGVEQFF
DNA: TGCAGTGCTCCACGGGGGGTAGAGCAGTTCTTC

J: TRBJ1-4
D: NA
size: few
V: TRBV2
CDR3: CASREDQGSGEKLFF
DNA: TGTGCCAGCAGAGAAGATCAGGGGAGCGGTGAAAAACTGTTTTTT

J: TRBJ2-3
D: NA
size: NA
V: TRBV20-1
CDR3: CSARVRTGPGTDTQYF
DNA: TGCAGTGCTAGAGTTCGAACCGGGCCCGGGACAGATACGCAGTATTTT

J: TRBJ1-1
D: NA
size: NA
V: TRBV6-2/TRBV6-3
CDR3: CASSQLIASAFF
DNA: TGTGCCAGCAGTCAACTAATCGCGTCTGCTTTCTTT

J: TRBJ2-3
D: NA
size: many
V: TRBV20-1
CDR3: CSASSKGADTQYF
DNA: TGCAGTGCTAGTTCAAAAGGGGCAGATACGCAGTATTTT

J: TRBJ1-6
D: NA
size: NA
V: TRBV5-1
CDR3: CASSRDGFEVSPLHF
DNA: TGCGCCAGCAGCCGGGACGGTTTCGAAGTATCACCCCTCCACTTT

J: TRBJ1-6
D: NA
size: many
V: TRBV15
CDR3: CATSTWTSGSPLHF
DNA: TGTGCCACCAGCACCTGGACGTCGGGTTCACCCCTCCACTTT

J: TRBJ1-2
D: NA
size: few
V: TRBV6-5
CDR3: CASSYEATEDYGYTF
DNA: TGTGCCAGCAGTTACGAAGCGACGGAAGACTATGGCTACACCTTC